Listed here are 22 T cell receptor beta chains from one sample, sequenced in a study of shared clonotypes between healthy human individuals (dated by TCRdb to about 2020). The library was built by means of the immunoSEQ multiplex PCR assay. This immuneACCESS table, as held by TCRdb, lists in-frame sequences with V and J called but not all clones. Of the missing ones, under half trace to an unresolved V gene in checked studies; the others have no known cause. This sample has over a million clones in its table, and approximately 98% of those were observed once. Approximately 0.44% of the sample belongs to the ten largest clones. Material for sequencing was naive CD4+ T cells sorted from blood. The cell subset or site label here, explained by the study, means: CD45RA+ positively selected. Source of these receptors: a man aged 25 to 40 in good health.

This CDR3 is CASSPWGRSYYEQYF. CDR3 bases: TGTGCCAGCAGCCCATGGGGCAGATCGTACTACGAGCAGTACTTC. This chain links TRBV11-2 with TRBJ2-7; tentative D call: TRBD1 (5 bases). V lost 5 bases, J lost 3 bases, and 17 bases lay in between. The germline CDR1 and CDR2 sequences are SGHAT and FQNNGV. CDR3 length equals 15 residues.

The rearrangement uses TRBV18 and TRBJ2-2; tentative D call: TRBD2 (5 bases). The V and J ends lost 10 bases and 0 bases respectively, with 15 bases between them. The CDR3 runs to 15 residues. From germline, CDR1 is KGHSH and CDR2 LQKENI. The DNA of the CDR3 is TGTGCCACCCTTCCGGGCGGGTCGAACACCGGGGAGCTGTTTTTT. It codes for CATLPGGSNTGELFF.

The chain uses TRBV7-2 and TRBJ2-7, with a tentative D call TRBD1 (6 bases). CDR3 size: 13 residues. V shed 3 bases and J shed 2 bases, with 8 bases lying between them. CDR1 and CDR2 (germline): SGHTA, FQGNSA. This CDR3 reads CASSFRGTYEQYF. In DNA, the CDR3 is TGTGCCAGCAGCTTCAGGGGTACCTACGAGCAGTACTTC.

The table lists this clone with a count of one. This chain connects TRBV18 to TRBJ2-7; TRBD1 is a possible D gene (6 bases). V was pared by 4 bases and J by 6 bases, with 13 bases between. The CDR3 is 13 amino acids. Germline V CDR1 and CDR2: KGHSH, LQKENI. This CDR3 reads CASSRTYRAEQYF. CDR3 DNA: TGTGCCAGCTCACGCACTTACAGGGCCGAGCAGTACTTC.

In regard to this clone: Other nucleotide sequences in the sample specify the same CDR3. The chain employs TRBV28 and TRBJ1-2, with D unresolved. Trimming pared 3 bases from V and 4 bases from J, leaving 9 bases between. CDR3 size: 13 residues. Germline lookup yields CDR1 MDHEN and CDR2 SYDVKM. Here the CDR3 reads CASSLGRIYGYTF. The DNA for the CDR3 is TGTGCCAGCAGTTTGGGAAGGATCTATGGCTACACCTTC.

The genes are TRBV11-2 and TRBJ2-2, with unresolved D. From germline, CDR1 is SGHAT and CDR2 FQNNGV. CDR3 length: 15 residues. V shed 1 base and J shed 6 bases, with 12 bases lying between them. The CDR3 coding sequence is TGTGCCAGCAGCTTAGCAGTGGACCTTCCCGGGGAGCTGTTTTTT. Amino acid sequence: CASSLAVDLPGELFF. The variable domain in full, completed from reference TRBV11-2 and TRBJ2-2, reads EAGVAQSPRYKIIEKRQSVAFWCNPISGHATLYWYQQILGQGPKLLIQFQNNGVVDDSQLPKDRFSAERLKGVDSTLKIQPAKLEDSAVYLCASSLAVDLPGELFFGEGSRLTVL.

The chain links TRBV4-1 to TRBJ2-7; D is perhaps TRBD1 (6 bases). This CDR3 spans 15 amino acids. V was pared by 2 bases and J by 4 bases, with 15 bases between. Germline values: CDR1 MGHRA, CDR2 YSYEKL. This chain's CDR3 is CASSQTAGTIYEQYF. The CDR3 bases are TGCGCCAGCAGCCAAACCGCCGGGACAATTTACGAGCAGTACTTC.

The J gene is TRBJ2-1, the V gene TRBV27; 9 bases are shared with TRBD2. V lost 6 bases, J lost 5 bases, and 8 bases stayed unmatched. Germline values: CDR1 MNHEY, CDR2 SMNVEV (reference sequence). The CDR3 length is 15 residues. In nucleotides, the CDR3 is TGTGCCAGCAGGGGGCGGACTAGCGCTAACAATGAGCAGTTCTTC. Translation gives CASRGRTSANNEQFF.

The rearrangement joins TRBV7-9 to TRBJ2-1; 7 nucleotides align to TRBD2. The V gene end was trimmed by 7 bases and the J gene end by 5 bases; junction bases not matched to a gene: 8. CDR3 length equals 14 residues. The germline V gene encodes CDR1 SEHNR and CDR2 FQNEAQ (reference sequence). The CDR3 coding sequence is TGTGCCAGCACCCCGCTAGCGGATAACAATGAGCAGTTCTTC. This sequence encodes CASTPLADNNEQFF.

This chain links TRBV27 with TRBJ2-7; D is uncertain. Between the trimmed V and J ends, which lost 0 bases and 4 bases, there was a span of 10 bases. Germline V CDR1 and CDR2: MNHEY, SMNVEV (reference sequence). This CDR3 spans 14 amino acids. CDR3: CASSLSRSLYEQYF. For the CDR3, the DNA is TGTGCCAGCAGTTTATCGCGAAGTTTGTACGAGCAGTACTTC.

This rearrangement joins TRBV28 to TRBJ2-2, with D possibly TRBD1 on 5 matching bases. CDR1 is MDHEN and CDR2 is SYDVKM in the germline V gene. Trimming removed 3 bases from V and 3 bases from J, with 17 bases in between. The CDR3 runs to 17 residues. The CDR3 nucleotides are TGTGCCAGCAGTTTCTCTTACAGGAGATTAGACACCGGGGAGCTGTTTTTT. Residues: CASSFSYRRLDTGELFF.

This clone was observed a single time. The rearrangement joins TRBV6-5 to TRBJ1-2; no firm D call. This CDR3 has 11 amino acids. Trimming took off 7 bases at V and 7 bases at J, with 10 bases between the two ends. Germline CDR1 MNHEY, CDR2 SVGAGI. For the CDR3, the DNA is TGTGCCAGCATGCATGGCTTTGGCTACACCTTC. It specifies CASMHGFGYTF.

The genes are TRBV28 and TRBJ1-5, with a weak D call TRBD1 (6 bases). V shed 6 bases and J shed 7 bases, with 19 bases lying between them. Germline V gene lookup returns CDR1 MDHEN and CDR2 SYDVKM. The CDR3 loop spans 15 amino acids. The CDR3 reads CASRGLGGKTQPQHF. The CDR3 DNA reads as TGTGCCAGCAGGGGCCTAGGGGGAAAGACACAGCCCCAGCATTTT.

The rearrangement joins TRBV11-1 to TRBJ1-1, with a weak D call TRBD1 (5 bases). Germline CDR1 is SGHAT and CDR2 is FQDESV (reference sequence). Trimming pared 3 bases from V and 0 bases from J, leaving 5 bases between. The CDR3 is 13 amino acids. CDR3 sequence reads: CASSLTVNTEAFF. DNA of the CDR3: TGTGCCAGCAGCTTGACAGTGAACACTGAAGCTTTCTTT.

This chain connects TRBV30 to TRBJ2-7, with D possibly being TRBD2 (6 bases). Germline assignment: CDR1 GTSNPN and CDR2 SVGIG (reference sequence). The ends were cut back, 5 bases at V and 4 bases at J, with 15 bases in the middle. This CDR3 is 13 amino acids long. The CDR3 DNA is TGTGCCTGGGGAGGGGTGCGAGGGTACGAGCAGTACTTC. It encodes CAWGGVRGYEQYF. Full variable domain (remainder filled in from reference TRBV30 and TRBJ2-7): SQTIHQWPATLVQPVGSPLSLECTVEGTSNPNLYWYRQAAGRGLQLLFYSVGIGQISSEVPQNLSASRPQDRQFILSSKKLLLSDSGFYLCAWGGVRGYEQYFGPGTRLTVT.

The V gene is TRBV7-2, the J gene TRBJ2-7, with D perhaps assigned TRBD1 or TRBD2 (5 bases each). Germline V gene sequence: CDR1 SGHTA, CDR2 FQGNSA. The CDR3 is made up of 14 amino acids. The V and J ends lost 5 bases and 4 bases respectively, with 15 bases between them. As DNA, the CDR3 is TGTGCCAGCAGCCTCCGGGACCCCTTATACGAGCAGTACTTC. This sequence encodes CASSLRDPLYEQYF.

The chain combines TRBV10-1 with TRBJ2-2; a weak D match, TRBD1 (5 bases). Germline CDR1 WNHNN, CDR2 SYGVQD (reference sequence). The CDR3 is 15 amino acids. The V end was cut by 0 bases, the J end by 0 bases, with 5 bases between. This CDR3 is CASSESRANTGELFF. In DNA, the CDR3 is TGCGCCAGCAGTGAGTCCAGGGCGAACACCGGGGAGCTGTTTTTT.

A note on this clone: The sample holds other DNA sequences that translate to the same CDR3. This rearrangement joins TRBV5-1 to TRBJ2-2; the D is unclear. CDR3 length equals 11 residues. Germline lookup yields CDR1 SGHRS and CDR2 YFSETQ. Trimming took off 5 bases at V and 5 bases at J, with 4 bases between the two ends. CDR3 nucleotide sequence: TGCGCCAGCAGTATAACCGGGGAGCTGTTTTTT. This sequence encodes CASSITGELFF.

V usage is TRBV5-4 and J usage is TRBJ2-7, with 7 bases fitting TRBD1. CDR3 length: 15 residues. The germline gives CDR1 SGHNT, CDR2 YYREEE (reference sequence). V shed 3 bases and J 6 bases; nucleotides not matched to a gene: 12. The CDR3 DNA reads as TGTGCCAGCAGCTCCACAACAGGGGCAATCTCCGAGCAGTACTTC. Translating gives CASSSTTGAISEQYF.

In DNA form, the CDR3 reads TGTGCCAGCAGTGAAGGTAGAGATCAGCCCCAGCATTTT. The encoded protein is CASSEGRDQPQHF. V is TRBV25-1 and J is TRBJ1-5; unclear D gene. Germline CDR1 is MGHDK and CDR2 is SYGVNS. This CDR3 is 13 amino acids long. V gave up 2 bases and J gave up 5 bases, with 7 bases separating them.

The chain uses TRBV28 and TRBJ1-2; D might be TRBD1 (6 bases). Between the trimmed V and J ends, which lost 7 bases and 7 bases, there was a span of 19 bases. CDR3 size: 14 residues. Germline-derived CDR1 and CDR2 are MDHEN and SYDVKM. CDR3 sequence reads: CASNKHRVLSGYTF. The CDR3 DNA follows: TGTGCCAGCAACAAACACAGGGTCTTGAGTGGCTACACCTTC.

V is TRBV5-4 and J is TRBJ2-7, with TRBD2 as a possible D gene (5 bases). Trimming took off 3 bases at V and 6 bases at J, with 13 bases between the two ends. Germline V gene lookup returns CDR1 SGHNT and CDR2 YYREEE (reference sequence). This CDR3 is built from 13 residues. The CDR3 protein is CASSSLDGGEQYF. The CDR3 nucleotides read TGTGCCAGCAGCTCTCTAGACGGAGGCGAGCAGTACTTC.